Following are 5 T cell receptor beta chains from one sample sequenced in a study of shared clonotypes between healthy human individuals (dated by TCRdb to 2018 to 2020). CD8 naive samples consisted of CD45RO-negative cells that were positively selected for CCR7, yielding a CD45RA+CCR7+ population without TemRA cells. Receptor libraries were prepared by the immunoSEQ multiplex PCR assay. The immuneACCESS repertoire file appears here via TCRdb, limited to in-frame rearrangements. These files lack a portion of the clones; in checked studies, under half of the deficit traces to unresolved V genes, and the cause of the others is not known. This sample lists millions of clones; less than 95% were detected once. Around 1.1% of the sample belongs to the ten largest clones. Sequencing used naive CD8+ T cells sorted from blood. The label giving this sample's cell subset or site can be read as: CD45RA+CCR7+. These receptors came from a man younger than 30 in good health.

The CDR3 here is CATSTDRGASEAFF. The CDR3 DNA follows: TGTGCCACCAGCACGGACAGGGGGGCAAGTGAAGCTTTCTTT. The chain recombines TRBV15 with TRBJ1-1; TRBD1 aligns across 10 bases. This CDR3 has 14 amino acids. CDR1 is LNHNV, CDR2 YYDKDF, per germline (reference sequence). Unmatched junction bases numbered 6, after V lost 4 bases and J lost 7 bases.

V gene TRBV4-3 combines with J gene TRBJ2-7; 12 bases are a match to TRBD2. The V gene end was trimmed by 3 bases and the J gene end by 3 bases; junction bases not matched to a gene: 3. Germline-derived CDR1 and CDR2 are LGHNA and YSLEER. The CDR3 extends over 15 amino acids. CDR3 DNA sequence: TGCGCCAGCAGCCACGGACTAGCGGGAAGCTACGAGCAGTACTTC. Protein product: CASSHGLAGSYEQYF.

The CDR3 reads CAIRGTDWDEQYF. CDR3 DNA: TGTGCCATCAGGGGGACGGATTGGGACGAGCAGTACTTC. V usage is TRBV10-3 and J usage is TRBJ2-7; D could derive from TRBD1 or TRBD2 (5 bases each). Germline loops: CDR1 ENHRY, CDR2 SYGVKD. V lost 6 bases and J 5 bases, leaving 14 bases between the germline ends. This CDR3 has 13 residues.

This clone was recorded once. V is TRBV30 and J is TRBJ1-1; D possibly corresponds to TRBD1 (5 bases). The CDR3 totals 13 residues. Trimming removed 2 bases at V and 4 bases at J, with 11 bases between. From germline, CDR1 is GTSNPN and CDR2 SVGIG (reference sequence). CDR3 sequence reads: CAWSHSGATEAFF. The CDR3 DNA reads TGTGCCTGGAGTCACTCCGGGGCCACTGAAGCTTTCTTT.

The gene calls are TRBV4-3 and TRBJ2-7; TRBD1 matches at 8 bases. The V gene end was trimmed by 0 bases and the J gene end by 4 bases; junction bases not matched to a gene: 8. Germline CDR1 is LGHNA and CDR2 is YSLEER. There are 16 residues in the CDR3. The CDR3 loop is CASSQDPGTGYYEQYF. CDR3 sequence (DNA): TGCGCCAGCAGCCAAGACCCCGGGACAGGCTATTACGAGCAGTACTTC.